A selection of T cell receptor beta chains follows, all from one sample in a study of CD8 T cells in Susac syndrome. TCRdb fed the immunoSEQ multiplex PCR reads into MiXCR, producing one record per CDR3 protein. Here the sample spans approximately 190,000 distinct CDR3 sequences, 95% being singletons. Sequenced: CD4+ T cells from PBMCs. These TCRs come from a human donor with Susac syndrome. Each CDR3 is given with its conserved first and last residue.

CAWGRNYGYTF TRBJ1-2 TRBV5-4
CAWSVPPGELFF TRBJ2-2 TRBV30
CSANRDSQNIQYF TRBJ2-4 TRBV20-1
CSVEDRGQATYEQYF TRBJ2-7 TRBV29-1
CASSLVAGTGYNEQFF TRBJ2-1 TRBV7-9
CSARGPGEAGYTF TRBJ1-2 TRBV20-1
CATSRDAGQGYGYTF TRBJ1-2 TRBV15
CSASSWGTNTEAFF TRBJ1-1 TRBV20-1
CSVESPGETQYF TRBJ2-5 TRBV29-1
CSARVETKGPEAFF TRBJ1-1 TRBV20-1
CSARDRGFPSYNSPLHF TRBJ1-6 TRBV20-1
CASSLSSYNSPLHF TRBJ1-6 TRBV12-3/TRBV12-4
CASSLGGAGGDEEQFF TRBJ2-1 TRBV5-1
CSATSRDGSKNIQYF TRBJ2-4 TRBV20-1
CASSQVTFLGLWESNQPQHF TRBJ1-5 TRBV3-1